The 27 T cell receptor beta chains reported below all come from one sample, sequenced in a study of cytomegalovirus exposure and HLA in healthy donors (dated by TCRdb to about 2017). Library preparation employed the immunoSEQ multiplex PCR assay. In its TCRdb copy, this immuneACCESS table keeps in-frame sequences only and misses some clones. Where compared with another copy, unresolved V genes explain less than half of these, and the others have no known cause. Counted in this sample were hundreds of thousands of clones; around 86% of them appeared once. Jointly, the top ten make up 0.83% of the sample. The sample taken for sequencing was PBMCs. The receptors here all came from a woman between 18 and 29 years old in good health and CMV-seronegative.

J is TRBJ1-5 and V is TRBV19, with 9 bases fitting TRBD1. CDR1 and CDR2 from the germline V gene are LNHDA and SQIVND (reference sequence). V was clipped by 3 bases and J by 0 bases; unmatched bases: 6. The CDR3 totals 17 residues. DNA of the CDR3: TGTGCCAGTAGTATTCAGGGACAGGGTCATAGCAATCAGCCCCAGCATTTT. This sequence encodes CASSIQGQGHSNQPQHF. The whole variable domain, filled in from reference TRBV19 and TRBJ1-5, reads DGGITQSPKYLFRKEGQNVTLSCEQNLNHDAMYWYRQDPGQGLRLIYYSQIVNDFQKGDIAEGYSVSREKKESFPLTVTSAQKNPTAFYLCASSIQGQGHSNQPQHFGDGTRLSIL.

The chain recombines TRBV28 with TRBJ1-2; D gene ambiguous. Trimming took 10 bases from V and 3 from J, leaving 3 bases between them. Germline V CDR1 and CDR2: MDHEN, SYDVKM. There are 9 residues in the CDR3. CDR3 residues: CATDYGYTF. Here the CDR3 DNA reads TGTGCCACCGACTATGGCTACACCTTC.

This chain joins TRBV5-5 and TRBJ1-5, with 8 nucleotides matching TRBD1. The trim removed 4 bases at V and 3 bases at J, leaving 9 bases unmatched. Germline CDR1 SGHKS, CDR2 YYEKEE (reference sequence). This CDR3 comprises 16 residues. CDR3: CASSPGQGSPNQPQHF. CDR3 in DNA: TGTGCCAGCAGCCCTGGACAGGGATCACCCAATCAGCCCCAGCATTTT. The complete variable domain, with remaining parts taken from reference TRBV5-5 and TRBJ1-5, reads DAGVTQSPTHLIKTRGQQVTLRCSPISGHKSVSWYQQVLGQGPQFIFQYYEKEERGRGNFPDRFSARQFPNYSSELNVNALLLGDSALYLCASSPGQGSPNQPQHFGDGTRLSIL.

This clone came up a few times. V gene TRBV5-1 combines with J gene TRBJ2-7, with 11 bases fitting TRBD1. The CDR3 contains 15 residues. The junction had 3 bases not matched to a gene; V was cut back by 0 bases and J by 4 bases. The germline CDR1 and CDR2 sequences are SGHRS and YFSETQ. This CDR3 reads CASSLGTGGLYEQYF. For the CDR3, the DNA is TGCGCCAGCAGCTTGGGGACAGGGGGCTTATACGAGCAGTACTTC.

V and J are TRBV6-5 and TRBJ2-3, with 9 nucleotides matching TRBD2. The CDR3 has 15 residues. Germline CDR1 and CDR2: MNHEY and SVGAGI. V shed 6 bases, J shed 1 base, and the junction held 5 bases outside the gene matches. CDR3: CASSRGTSRTDTQYF. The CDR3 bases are TGTGCCAGCAGCCGAGGGACTAGCCGCACAGATACGCAGTATTTT.

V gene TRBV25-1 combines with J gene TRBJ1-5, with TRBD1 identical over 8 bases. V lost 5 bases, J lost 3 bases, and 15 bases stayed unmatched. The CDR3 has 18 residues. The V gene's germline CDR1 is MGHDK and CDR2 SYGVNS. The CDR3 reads CASSRPTGEFPSNQPQHF. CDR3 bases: TGTGCCAGCAGTCGACCGACAGGGGAATTTCCCTCCAATCAGCCCCAGCATTTT.

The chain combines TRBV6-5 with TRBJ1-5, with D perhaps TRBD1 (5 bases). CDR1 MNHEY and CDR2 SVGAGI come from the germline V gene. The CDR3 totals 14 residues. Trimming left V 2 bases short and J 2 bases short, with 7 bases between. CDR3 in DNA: TGTGCCAGCAGTTACCAACAGGGCAATCAGCCCCAGCATTTT. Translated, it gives CASSYQQGNQPQHF.

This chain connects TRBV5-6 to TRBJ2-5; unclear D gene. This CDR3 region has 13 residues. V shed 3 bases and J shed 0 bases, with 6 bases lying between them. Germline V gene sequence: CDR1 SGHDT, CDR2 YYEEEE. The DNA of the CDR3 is TGTGCCAGCAGCTCACAGAACCAAGAGACCCAGTACTTC. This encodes CASSSQNQETQYF.

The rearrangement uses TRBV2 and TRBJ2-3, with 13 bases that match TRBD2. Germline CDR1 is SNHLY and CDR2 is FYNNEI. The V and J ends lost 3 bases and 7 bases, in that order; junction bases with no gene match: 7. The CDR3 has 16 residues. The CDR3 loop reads CASSDPTSGGPYTQYF. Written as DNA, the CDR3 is TGTGCCAGCAGTGATCCGACTAGCGGGGGGCCTTATACGCAGTATTTT. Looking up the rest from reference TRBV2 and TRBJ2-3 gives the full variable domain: EPEVTQTPSHQVTQMGQEVILRCVPISNHLYFYWYRQILGQKVEFLVSFYNNEISEKSEIFDDQFSVERPDGSNFTLKIRSTKLEDSAMYFCASSDPTSGGPYTQYFGPGTRLTVL.

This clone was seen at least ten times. The CDR3 nucleotides read TGTGCCAGCAGTAACAGGGGGTTATGGACCGGGGAGCTGTTTTTT. This gives the protein CASSNRGLWTGELFF. This rearrangement joins TRBV2 to TRBJ2-2, with 8 bases that match TRBD1. The CDR3 has 15 amino acids. CDR1 is SNHLY and CDR2 is FYNNEI in the germline V gene. V was pared by 5 bases and J by 5 bases, with 7 bases of the junction left unmatched.

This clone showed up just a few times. The CDR3 loop is CASGIGVGGYTF. CDR3 coding DNA: TGTGCCTCAGGGATTGGCGTTGGTGGCTACACCTTC. This sequence joins TRBV30 and TRBJ1-2, with D maybe TRBD1 (5 bases). CDR3 length: 12 amino acids. V was trimmed by 7 bases and J by 7 bases, leaving 16 bases between them. Germline CDR1 GTSNPN, CDR2 SVGIG (reference sequence).

CDR3 sequence reads: CASSEARDLEKLFF. The DNA for the CDR3 is TGTGCCAGCAGTGAAGCGCGGGACCTAGAAAAACTGTTTTTT. This rearrangement joins TRBV25-1 to TRBJ1-4; weak D call: TRBD1 (5 bases). V was shortened by 2 bases and J by 8 bases, with 12 bases between the two germline ends. The CDR3 has 14 residues. The germline V gene encodes CDR1 MGHDK and CDR2 SYGVNS.

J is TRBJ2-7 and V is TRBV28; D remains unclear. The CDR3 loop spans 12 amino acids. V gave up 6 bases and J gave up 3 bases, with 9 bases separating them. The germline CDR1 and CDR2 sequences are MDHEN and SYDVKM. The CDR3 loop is CASSPAYYEQYF. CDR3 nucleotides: TGTGCCAGCAGCCCTGCCTACTACGAGCAGTACTTC.

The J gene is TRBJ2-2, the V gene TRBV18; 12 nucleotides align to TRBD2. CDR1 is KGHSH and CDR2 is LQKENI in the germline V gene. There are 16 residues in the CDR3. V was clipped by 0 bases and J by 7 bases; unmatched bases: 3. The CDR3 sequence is CASSPPGLAGYGELFF. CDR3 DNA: TGTGCCAGCTCACCACCGGGACTAGCGGGTTACGGGGAGCTGTTTTTT.

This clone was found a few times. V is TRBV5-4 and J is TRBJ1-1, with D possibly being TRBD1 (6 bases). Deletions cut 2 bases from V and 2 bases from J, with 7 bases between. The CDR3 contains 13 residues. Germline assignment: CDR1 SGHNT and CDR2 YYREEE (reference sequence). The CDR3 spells CASSFRGNTEAFF. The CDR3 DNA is TGTGCCAGCAGCTTCAGGGGAAACACTGAAGCTTTCTTT.

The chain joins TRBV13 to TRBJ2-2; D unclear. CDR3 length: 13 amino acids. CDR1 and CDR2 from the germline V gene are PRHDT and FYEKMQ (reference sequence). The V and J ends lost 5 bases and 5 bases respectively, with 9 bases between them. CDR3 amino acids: CASSLRSTGELFF. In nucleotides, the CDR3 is TGTGCCAGCAGCCTACGCTCGACCGGGGAGCTGTTTTTT. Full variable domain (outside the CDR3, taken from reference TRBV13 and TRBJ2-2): AAGVIQSPRHLIKEKRETATLKCYPIPRHDTVYWYQQGPGQDPQFLISFYEKMQSDKGSIPDRFSAQQFSDYHSELNMSSLELGDSALYFCASSLRSTGELFFGEGSRLTVL.

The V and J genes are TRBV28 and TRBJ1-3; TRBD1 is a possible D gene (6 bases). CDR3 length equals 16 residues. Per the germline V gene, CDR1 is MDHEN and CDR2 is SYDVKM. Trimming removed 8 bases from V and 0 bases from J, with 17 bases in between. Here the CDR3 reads CASAQLTGRSGNTIYF. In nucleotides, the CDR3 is TGTGCCAGCGCCCAACTGACAGGCCGCTCTGGAAACACCATATATTTT.

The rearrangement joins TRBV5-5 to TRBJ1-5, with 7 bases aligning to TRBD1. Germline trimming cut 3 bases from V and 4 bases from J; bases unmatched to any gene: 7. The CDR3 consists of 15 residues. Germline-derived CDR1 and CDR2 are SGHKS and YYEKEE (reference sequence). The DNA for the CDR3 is TGTGCCAGCAGCTCTCTGACAGGGAGGAATCAGCCCCAGCATTTT. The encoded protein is CASSSLTGRNQPQHF.

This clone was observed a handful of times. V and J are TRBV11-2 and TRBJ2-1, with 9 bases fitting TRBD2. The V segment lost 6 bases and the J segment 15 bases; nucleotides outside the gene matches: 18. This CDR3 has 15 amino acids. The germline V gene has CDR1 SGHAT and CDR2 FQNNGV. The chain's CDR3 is CASRLGSGRPGSPFF. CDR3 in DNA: TGTGCCAGCAGATTGGGTAGCGGGAGACCTGGTAGTCCGTTCTTC.

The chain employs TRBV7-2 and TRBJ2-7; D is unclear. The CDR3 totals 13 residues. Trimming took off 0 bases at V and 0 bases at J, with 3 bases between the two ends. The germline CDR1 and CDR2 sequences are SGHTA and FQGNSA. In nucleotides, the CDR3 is TGTGCCAGCAGCTTAGCCCTCTCCTACGAGCAGTACTTC. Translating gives CASSLALSYEQYF.

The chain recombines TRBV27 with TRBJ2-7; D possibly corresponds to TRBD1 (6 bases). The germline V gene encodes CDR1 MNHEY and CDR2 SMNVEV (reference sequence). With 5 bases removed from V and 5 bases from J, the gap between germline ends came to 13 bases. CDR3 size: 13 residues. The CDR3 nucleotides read TGTGCCAGCAGTCGCAACAGGGTACACGAGCAGTACTTC. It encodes CASSRNRVHEQYF.

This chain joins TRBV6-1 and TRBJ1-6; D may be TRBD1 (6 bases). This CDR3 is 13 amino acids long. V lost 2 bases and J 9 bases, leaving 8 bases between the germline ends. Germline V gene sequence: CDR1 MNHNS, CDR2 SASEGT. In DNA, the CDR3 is TGTGCCAGCAGTGAACGCAGGGGTTCACCCCTCCACTTT. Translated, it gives CASSERRGSPLHF.

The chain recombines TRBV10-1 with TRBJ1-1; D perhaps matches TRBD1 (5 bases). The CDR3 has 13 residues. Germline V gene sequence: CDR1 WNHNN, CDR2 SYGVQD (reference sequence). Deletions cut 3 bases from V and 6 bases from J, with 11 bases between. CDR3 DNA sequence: TGCGCCAGCAGTGACAAGGGACTCGCTGAAGCTTTCTTT. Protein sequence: CASSDKGLAEAFF.

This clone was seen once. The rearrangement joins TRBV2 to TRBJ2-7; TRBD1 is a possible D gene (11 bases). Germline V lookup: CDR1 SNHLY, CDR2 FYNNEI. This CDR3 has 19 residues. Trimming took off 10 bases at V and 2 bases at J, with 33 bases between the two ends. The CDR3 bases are TGTGCCATCGGACAGGGGGCCGGAGTAGCGGGAGGACTTGCCTACGAGCAGTACTTC. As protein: CAIGQGAGVAGGLAYEQYF.

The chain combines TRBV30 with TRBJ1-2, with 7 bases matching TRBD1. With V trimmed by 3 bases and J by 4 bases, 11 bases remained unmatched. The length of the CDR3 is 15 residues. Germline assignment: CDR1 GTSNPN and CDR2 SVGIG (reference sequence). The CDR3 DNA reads TGTGCCTGGAGCTCCGGGACAGCCGAAGTCTATGGCTACACCTTC. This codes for CAWSSGTAEVYGYTF.

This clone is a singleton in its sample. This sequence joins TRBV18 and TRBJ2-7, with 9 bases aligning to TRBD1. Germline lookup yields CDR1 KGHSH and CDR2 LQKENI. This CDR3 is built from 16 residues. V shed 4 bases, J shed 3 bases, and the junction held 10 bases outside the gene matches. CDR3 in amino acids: CASSRSTGTGNYEQYF. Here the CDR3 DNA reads TGTGCCAGCTCACGATCAACCGGGACAGGGAACTACGAGCAGTACTTC.

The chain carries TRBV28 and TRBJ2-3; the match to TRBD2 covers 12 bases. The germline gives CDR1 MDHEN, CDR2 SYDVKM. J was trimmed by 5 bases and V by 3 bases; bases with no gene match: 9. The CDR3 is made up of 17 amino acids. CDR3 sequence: CASSLRTLAGGRDTQYF. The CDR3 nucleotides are TGTGCCAGCAGTTTGAGGACTCTAGCGGGGGGGCGAGATACGCAGTATTTT.